A single sample gave rise to the 30 T cell receptor beta chains below, sequenced in a study of blood T cell repertoires in COVID-19. TCRdb's copy holds only in-frame clones and misses some; the assay was immunoSEQ multiplex PCR. The table has over 120,000 clones, approximately 89% seen once. What was sequenced was peripheral blood. Receptors were obtained from a human donor in a cohort sampled during active COVID-19.

The chain combines TRBV30 with TRBJ1-1; D uncertain. This CDR3 contains 13 residues. The V gene lost 0 bases and the J gene lost 1 base, with 6 bases spanning the gap. Germline lookup yields CDR1 GTSNPN and CDR2 SVGIG (reference sequence). DNA of the CDR3: TGTGCCTGGAGTGTTGCGTGGAACACTGAAGCTTTCTTT. It encodes CAWSVAWNTEAFF. Complete variable domain (other parts from reference TRBV30 and TRBJ1-1): SQTIHQWPATLVQPVGSPLSLECTVEGTSNPNLYWYRQAAGRGLQLLFYSVGIGQISSEVPQNLSASRPQDRQFILSSKKLLLSDSGFYLCAWSVAWNTEAFFGQGTRLTVV.

Of note for this clone: The sample holds other DNA sequences that translate to the same CDR3. The chain has TRBV9 and TRBJ2-1; 7 bases are a match to TRBD1. The germline gives CDR1 SGDLS, CDR2 YYNGEE. CDR3 length: 13 amino acids. The junction had 7 bases not matched to a gene; V was cut back by 6 bases and J by 7 bases. The CDR3 sequence: CASNRGQGNEQFF. Here the CDR3 DNA reads TGTGCCAGCAACAGGGGCCAGGGTAATGAGCAGTTCTTC.

This clone was seen just once. This chain's CDR3 is CATSTGTSTDTQYF. CDR3 DNA sequence: TGTGCCACCAGTACCGGGACTAGCACAGATACGCAGTATTTT. The V gene is TRBV3-1 (or the pseudogene TRBV3-2), the J gene TRBJ2-3; D perhaps matches TRBD2 (6 bases). Germline lookup yields CDR1 LGHDT and CDR2 YNNKEL (reference sequence). The CDR3 consists of 14 residues. The V and J ends lost 10 bases and 0 bases respectively, with 14 bases between them.

This chain links TRBV2 with TRBJ2-5; D not certain. Germline-derived CDR1 and CDR2 are SNHLY and FYNNEI. Trimming cost V 4 bases and J 1 base, with 4 bases left between them. The CDR3 contains 12 residues. CDR3 loop: CASSGSQETQYF. The CDR3 coding sequence is TGTGCCAGCAGTGGCAGCCAAGAGACCCAGTACTTC.

The chain has TRBV5-1 and TRBJ2-7; 8 bases match TRBD2. The ends lost 3 bases at V and 0 bases at J; junction bases unmatched: 5. In germline, CDR1 is SGHRS, CDR2 YFSETQ. This CDR3 region has 15 residues. Written as DNA, the CDR3 is TGCGCCAGCAGCTGGAGCGGGGGTAGCTCCTACGAGCAGTACTTC. Protein sequence: CASSWSGGSSYEQYF. The variable domain in full, completed from reference TRBV5-1 and TRBJ2-7, reads KAGVTQTPRYLIKTRGQQVTLSCSPISGHRSVSWYQQTPGQGLQFLFEYFSETQRNKGNFPGRFSGRQFSNSRSEMNVSTLELGDSALYLCASSWSGGSSYEQYFGPGTRLTVT.

This rearrangement joins TRBV30 to TRBJ1-1; D is possibly TRBD1 (6 bases). The CDR3 has 13 amino acids. Germline V gives CDR1 GTSNPN, CDR2 SVGIG (reference sequence). Trimming removed 2 bases at V and 4 bases at J, with 11 bases between. DNA of the CDR3: TGTGCCTGGAGTACAGGGACCACCACTGAAGCTTTCTTT. It specifies CAWSTGTTTEAFF.

The J gene is TRBJ2-1, the V gene TRBV15; no clear D. Between the trimmed V and J ends, which lost 5 bases and 5 bases, there was a span of 4 bases. Germline V lookup: CDR1 LNHNV, CDR2 YYDKDF (reference sequence). The CDR3 sequence is 11 residues long. The CDR3 bases are TGTGCCACCAGCTATGACAATGAGCAGTTCTTC. Amino acids: CATSYDNEQFF.

The chain has TRBV5-1 and TRBJ2-2; D is perhaps TRBD1 (5 bases). The V end was cut by 2 bases, the J end by 7 bases, with 12 bases between. CDR1 and CDR2 from the germline V gene are SGHRS and YFSETQ. There are 14 residues in the CDR3. CDR3 loop: CASSFKGQDGELFF. CDR3 bases: TGCGCCAGCAGCTTCAAGGGGCAGGACGGGGAGCTGTTTTTT.

This clone was seen ten or more times. Other DNA sequences in this sample translate to the same CDR3. The chain employs TRBV11-3 and TRBJ1-1; unclear D gene. The CDR3 covers 13 residues. Germline V lookup: CDR1 SGHNT, CDR2 YENEEA. The V end was cut by 3 bases, the J end by 0 bases, with 5 bases between. This CDR3 reads CASSFSVNTEAFF. The DNA of the CDR3 is TGTGCCAGCAGCTTCTCCGTGAACACTGAAGCTTTCTTT.

The CDR3 loop is CASSVAAAGTYEQYF. The CDR3 DNA is TGTGCCAGCAGCGTAGCCGCGGCCGGCACCTACGAGCAGTACTTC. V is TRBV9 and J is TRBJ2-7; no clear D gene. Germline CDR1 and CDR2: SGDLS and YYNGEE. V lost 0 bases and J 2 bases, leaving 12 bases between the germline ends. CDR3 length: 15 residues.

This rearrangement joins TRBV3-1 (or the pseudogene TRBV3-2) to TRBJ2-1; D is perhaps TRBD1 (5 bases). CDR1 LGHDT and CDR2 YNNKEL come from the germline V gene (reference sequence). V was cut by 5 bases and J by 9 bases, with 14 bases left in between. This CDR3 has 13 residues. CDR3 coding DNA: TGTGCCAGCAGCTTGACAGTTTCTCGTGAGCAGTTCTTC. Amino acids: CASSLTVSREQFF.

This sequence joins TRBV19 and TRBJ2-1; D is possibly TRBD2 (5 bases). Between the trimmed V and J ends, which lost 3 bases and 9 bases, there was a span of 15 bases. Germline lookup yields CDR1 LNHDA and CDR2 SQIVND (reference sequence). The CDR3 has 14 residues. DNA of the CDR3: TGTGCCAGTAGTATGGTCGGAGGTGGAGGTGAGCAGTTCTTC. Translation: CASSMVGGGGEQFF.

The chain combines TRBV2 with TRBJ2-3; D might be TRBD2 (5 bases). CDR3 size: 15 residues. With 5 bases removed from V and 4 bases from J, the gap between germline ends came to 16 bases. Looked up from germline, CDR1 is SNHLY and CDR2 is FYNNEI. The CDR3 spells CASSPGLAMADTQYF. In DNA, the CDR3 is TGTGCCAGCAGTCCCGGTTTAGCGATGGCAGATACGCAGTATTTT.

This sequence joins TRBV2 and TRBJ1-1; 7 positions match TRBD1. The germline gives CDR1 SNHLY, CDR2 FYNNEI. The CDR3 has 14 residues. The ends lost 5 bases at V and 5 bases at J; junction bases unmatched: 8. CDR3 in amino acids: CASSRQGGRTEAFF. The CDR3 coding sequence is TGTGCCAGCAGTCGACAGGGAGGAAGGACTGAAGCTTTCTTT.

The gene calls are TRBV7-2 and TRBJ1-6; 10 nucleotides agree with TRBD1. The CDR3 has 17 residues. The germline gives CDR1 SGHTA, CDR2 FQGNSA. V lost 2 bases to trimming and J lost 7 bases; unmatched junction nucleotides: 8. CDR3 in amino acids: CASSLSARTGGNSPLHF. CDR3 nucleotides: TGTGCCAGCAGCTTAAGCGCTCGGACAGGGGGGAATTCACCCCTCCACTTT.

V is TRBV7-9 and J is TRBJ1-2, with D perhaps matching TRBD1 (5 bases). The germline gives CDR1 SEHNR, CDR2 FQNEAQ (reference sequence). V gave up 1 base and J gave up 7 bases, with 10 bases separating them. The CDR3 is made up of 13 amino acids. The CDR3 DNA reads as TGTGCCAGCAGCTTAGTACAGGAGTTTGGCTACACCTTC. Protein product: CASSLVQEFGYTF.

This rearrangement joins TRBV5-1 to TRBJ2-2; a weak D match, TRBD1 (5 bases). CDR3 length: 14 residues. In germline, CDR1 is SGHRS, CDR2 YFSETQ. V gave up 1 base and J gave up 6 bases, with 10 bases separating them. The CDR3 protein is CASSLQGTAGELFF. The CDR3 DNA reads TGCGCCAGCAGCTTGCAGGGAACAGCCGGGGAGCTGTTTTTT. The full variable domain, rest sourced from reference TRBV5-1 and TRBJ2-2, is KAGVTQTPRYLIKTRGQQVTLSCSPISGHRSVSWYQQTPGQGLQFLFEYFSETQRNKGNFPGRFSGRQFSNSRSEMNVSTLELGDSALYLCASSLQGTAGELFFGEGSRLTVL.

This sequence joins TRBV9 and TRBJ2-1; possibly TRBD1 for D (6 bases). The V end was cut by 2 bases, the J end by 7 bases, with 13 bases between. The CDR3 extends over 14 amino acids. Germline V gene sequence: CDR1 SGDLS, CDR2 YYNGEE. The CDR3 here is CASSVSDRLNEQFF. Here the CDR3 DNA reads TGTGCCAGCAGCGTGTCGGACAGACTAAATGAGCAGTTCTTC.

This chain uses TRBV19 with TRBJ2-1; possibly TRBD2 for D (5 bases). Between the trimmed V and J ends, which lost 10 bases and 3 bases, there was a span of 16 bases. Germline values: CDR1 LNHDA, CDR2 SQIVND (reference sequence). The CDR3 is 14 residues long. CDR3 nucleotides: TGTGCCACTACCCCTCGGGATCTCTACAATGAGCAGTTCTTC. Its protein product is CATTPRDLYNEQFF.

The chain couples TRBV11-2 to TRBJ2-1, with D maybe TRBD1 (6 bases). V lost 5 bases and J lost 7, with 18 bases in between. CDR3 length: 15 residues. CDR1 is SGHAT and CDR2 is FQNNGV in the germline V gene. The CDR3, as DNA: TGTGCCAGCAGCGAAACAGGGCCCGGTTTGAATGAGCAGTTCTTC. It encodes CASSETGPGLNEQFF.

This clone was detected once. The chain couples TRBV5-5 to TRBJ2-7; TRBD1 aligns across 9 bases. Germline loops: CDR1 SGHKS, CDR2 YYEKEE (reference sequence). The CDR3 covers 17 residues. Trimming took 0 bases from V and 5 from J; bases not matched to a gene: 12. CDR3 amino acids: CASSLEPKQGAGNEQYF. The CDR3 bases are TGTGCCAGCAGCTTGGAACCTAAACAGGGGGCTGGAAACGAGCAGTACTTC.

The CDR3 DNA reads as TGCGCCAGCAGCCAAACAGCTGGGGCCAACGTCCTGACTTTC. Its protein is CASSQTAGANVLTF. The V and J genes are TRBV5-1 and TRBJ2-6; no reliable D call. There are 14 residues in the CDR3. Per germline, CDR1 SGHRS and CDR2 YFSETQ. The V end was cut by 4 bases, the J end by 2 bases, with 7 bases between. Supplemented by reference TRBV5-1 and TRBJ2-6, the full variable domain reads KAGVTQTPRYLIKTRGQQVTLSCSPISGHRSVSWYQQTPGQGLQFLFEYFSETQRNKGNFPGRFSGRQFSNSRSEMNVSTLELGDSALYLCASSQTAGANVLTFGAGSRLTVL.

The genes are TRBV5-1 and TRBJ2-1; TRBD1 aligns across 9 bases. This CDR3 region has 14 residues. Germline assignment: CDR1 SGHRS and CDR2 YFSETQ. Trimming cost V 4 bases and J 7 bases; bases outside gene matches: 6. Written as DNA, the CDR3 is TGCGCCAGCAGCATACAGGGGGCGGTGAATGAGCAGTTCTTC. Its translation: CASSIQGAVNEQFF. The entire variable domain, with the rest obtained from reference TRBV5-1 and TRBJ2-1, is as follows: KAGVTQTPRYLIKTRGQQVTLSCSPISGHRSVSWYQQTPGQGLQFLFEYFSETQRNKGNFPGRFSGRQFSNSRSEMNVSTLELGDSALYLCASSIQGAVNEQFFGPGTRLTVL.

The chain uses TRBV10-3 and TRBJ1-1, with TRBD1 matching 7 bases. J was trimmed by 1 base and V by 7 bases; bases with no gene match: 6. CDR1 and CDR2 from the germline V gene are ENHRY and SYGVKD. This CDR3 contains 14 residues. The CDR3: CAIKPTGTNTEAFF. The CDR3 coding sequence is TGTGCCATCAAGCCGACAGGGACGAACACTGAAGCTTTCTTT.

The sample holds one count of this clone. The chain carries TRBV30 and TRBJ1-3; D remains unclear. V gave up 3 bases and J gave up 0 bases, with 9 bases separating them. This CDR3 spans 14 amino acids. CDR1 is GTSNPN, CDR2 SVGIG, per germline (reference sequence). For the CDR3, the DNA is TGTGCCTGGAGCGCGACATTCTCTGGAAACACCATATATTTT. It translates to CAWSATFSGNTIYF. The variable domain in full, with the rest retrieved from reference TRBV30 and TRBJ1-3, is SQTIHQWPATLVQPVGSPLSLECTVEGTSNPNLYWYRQAAGRGLQLLFYSVGIGQISSEVPQNLSASRPQDRQFILSSKKLLLSDSGFYLCAWSATFSGNTIYFGEGSWLTVV.

The chain is built from TRBV4-2 and TRBJ2-7; TRBD2 aligns across 8 bases. Germline V lookup: CDR1 LGHNA, CDR2 YNFKEQ. This CDR3 is 16 amino acids long. Trimming at V came to 0 bases and at J to 0 bases, leaving 4 bases not matched to a gene. This chain's CDR3 is CASSQESGGYSYEQYF. CDR3 sequence (DNA): TGTGCCAGCAGCCAAGAGTCGGGGGGGTACTCCTACGAGCAGTACTTC.

The chain employs TRBV7-8 and TRBJ1-4; 9 bases are shared with TRBD1. There are 16 residues in the CDR3. Germline values: CDR1 SGHVS, CDR2 FQNEAQ. V lost 0 bases to trimming and J lost 7 bases; unmatched junction nucleotides: 6. The CDR3 here is CASSLARGQGLEKLFF. The CDR3 nucleotides read TGTGCCAGCAGCTTAGCGAGGGGACAGGGACTTGAAAAACTGTTTTTT.

This rearrangement joins TRBV24-1 to TRBJ2-2, with 7 bases lining up with TRBD2. Germline lookup yields CDR1 KGHDR and CDR2 SFDVKD. The CDR3 spans 14 residues. J lost 4 bases, V lost 4 bases, and 2 bases had no gene match. The DNA for the CDR3 is TGTGCCACCAGTGAGGGGGGGGGCACCGGGGAGCTGTTTTTT. Translating gives CATSEGGGTGELFF.

This clone came up once. The chain couples TRBV7-7 to TRBJ1-4; maybe TRBD1 (6 bases). With 5 bases removed from V and 10 bases from J, the gap between germline ends came to 20 bases. CDR1 and CDR2 from the germline V gene are SSHAT and FNYEAQ (reference sequence). The CDR3 totals 15 residues. The CDR3 region is CASSPRGTKDRKLFF. In DNA form, the CDR3 reads TGTGCCAGCAGCCCAAGGGGGACAAAAGATAGAAAACTGTTTTTT. Together with reference TRBV7-7 and TRBJ1-4, the CDR3 gives the full variable domain: GAGVSQSPRYKVTKRGQDVTLRCDPISSHATLYWYQQALGQGPEFLTYFNYEAQPDKSGLPSDRFSAERPEGSISTLTIQRTEQRDSAMYRCASSPRGTKDRKLFFGSGTQLSVL.

The J gene is TRBJ2-5, the V gene TRBV7-3; TRBD1 agrees at 8 bases. After removal of 4 bases from V and 3 bases from J, the junction contained 13 bases not matched to a gene. Germline loops: CDR1 SGHTA, CDR2 FQGTGA. The CDR3 has 17 residues. For the CDR3, the DNA is TGTGCCAGCAGCTCAAAATGGACAGGGTGTAGAGAAGAGACCCAGTACTTC. Translating it yields CASSSKWTGCREETQYF.